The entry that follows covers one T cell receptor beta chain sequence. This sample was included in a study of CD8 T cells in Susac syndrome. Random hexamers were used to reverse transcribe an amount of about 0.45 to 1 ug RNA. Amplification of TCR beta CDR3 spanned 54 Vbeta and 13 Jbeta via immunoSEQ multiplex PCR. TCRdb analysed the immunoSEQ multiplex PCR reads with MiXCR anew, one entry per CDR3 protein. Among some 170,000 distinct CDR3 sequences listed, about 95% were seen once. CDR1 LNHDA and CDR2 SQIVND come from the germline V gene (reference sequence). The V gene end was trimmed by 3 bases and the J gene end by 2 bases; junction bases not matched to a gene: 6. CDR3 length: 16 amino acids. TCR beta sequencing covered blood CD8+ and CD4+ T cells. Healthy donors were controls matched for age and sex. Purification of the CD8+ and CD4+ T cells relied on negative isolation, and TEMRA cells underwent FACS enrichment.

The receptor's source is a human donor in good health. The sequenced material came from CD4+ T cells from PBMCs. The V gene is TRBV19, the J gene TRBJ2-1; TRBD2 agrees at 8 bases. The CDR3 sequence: CASSIAGGNPYNEQFF. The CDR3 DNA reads TGTGCCAGTAGTATCGCGGGGGGAAATCCCTACAATGAGCAGTTCTTC.